This T cell receptor (beta chain) was observed in a study of blood T cell repertoires in COVID-19. Background on the study: From T cells, B-cell-depleted T cells, or PBMCs came the material, which was cDNA or gDNA.

Enrollment of patients from Seattle took place during active infection, with longitudinal follow-up. The CDR3 has 13 residues. V was cut by 1 base and J by 6 bases, with 7 bases left in between. The germline V gene has CDR1 SGHRS and CDR2 YFSETQ. Authors' analysis steps: Quantification of nucleated cells was approximated via reference gene primer amplification. Clones were sequenced by immunoSEQ multiplex PCR, and TCRdb holds only the in-frame ones, with some missing. V and J calls and clone size are given by that table; D and trimming were obtained from the DNA. In the table there are approximately 36,000 clones, 84% of which are singletons.

The sample taken for sequencing was peripheral blood. The chain is built from TRBV5-1 and TRBJ2-2, with D possibly TRBD1 on 5 matching bases. This TCR derives from a man between 60 and 70 years old with COVID-19, enrolled during active disease. CDR3: CASSLPGSGELFF. Written as DNA, the CDR3 is TGCGCCAGCAGCTTGCCAGGGTCCGGGGAGCTGTTTTTT.